These 23 T cell receptor beta chains originate from one sample sequenced in a study of shared T cell receptors in the human thymus. The table came from immunoSEQ multiplex PCR; TCRdb's copy has only in-frame clones and leaves some out. The sample holds 700,000 or so clones, approximately 83% seen once. These data were also reused for a study on human thymus T cells.

Material for sequencing was thymocytes. These receptors were collected from a girl younger than two with a congenital heart defect.

The V gene is TRBV30, the J gene TRBJ1-4, with TRBD1 matching 8 bases. The CDR3 sequence is 17 residues long. Per germline, CDR1 GTSNPN and CDR2 SVGIG (reference sequence). V was pared by 2 bases and J by 2 bases, with 10 bases of the junction left unmatched. The CDR3 loop is CAWSIWTGSITNEKLFF. As DNA, the CDR3 is TGTGCCTGGAGTATATGGACAGGGAGTATCACTAATGAAAAACTGTTTTTT.

J is TRBJ1-1 and V is TRBV10-1; no definite D call. The length of the CDR3 is 14 residues. With 3 bases removed from V and 4 bases from J, the gap between germline ends came to 12 bases. In germline, CDR1 is WNHNN, CDR2 SYGVQD (reference sequence). CDR3 nucleotides: TGCGCCAGCAGTGATGACCCCAGGCGCACTGAAGCTTTCTTT. This sequence encodes CASSDDPRRTEAFF.

The chain carries TRBV11-2 and TRBJ1-1, with D possibly being TRBD1 (5 bases). CDR3 length: 11 amino acids. Between the trimmed V and J ends, which lost 3 bases and 10 bases, there was a span of 9 bases. Per the germline V gene, CDR1 is SGHAT and CDR2 is FQNNGV. In nucleotides, the CDR3 is TGTGCCAGCAGCTTGGGGGGGTCAGCTTTCTTT. Translated, it gives CASSLGGSAFF.

The genes are TRBV19 and TRBJ1-3, with 8 bases fitting TRBD1. The V and J ends lost 4 bases and 0 bases, in that order; junction bases with no gene match: 8. CDR1 and CDR2 from the germline V gene are LNHDA and SQIVND (reference sequence). The CDR3 length is 17 residues. In DNA, the CDR3 is TGTGCCAGTAGTAGACAGGGGCCTGATCACTCTGGAAACACCATATATTTT. Amino acids: CASSRQGPDHSGNTIYF.

The V gene is TRBV25-1, the J gene TRBJ1-5; 7 nucleotides line up with TRBD1. This CDR3 region has 13 residues. V gave up 6 bases and J gave up 4 bases; unmatched junction bases: 3. Germline V CDR1 and CDR2: MGHDK, SYGVNS. The CDR3 protein is CASRTGENQPQHF. The CDR3 nucleotides read TGTGCCAGCAGAACAGGGGAAAATCAGCCCCAGCATTTT.

The gene calls are TRBV5-4 and TRBJ1-1; TRBD1 matches at 11 bases. Germline V CDR1 and CDR2: SGHNT, YYREEE (reference sequence). Losses at the gene ends were 4 bases for V and 1 base for J; bases not matched to a gene: 6. CDR3 length: 16 residues. The DNA of the CDR3 is TGTGCCAGCAGCCACCCGGGACAGGGGGAGAACACTGAAGCTTTCTTT. Its protein product is CASSHPGQGENTEAFF.

This chain uses TRBV4-3 with TRBJ2-7; 8 bases match TRBD2. This CDR3 region has 18 residues. Germline trimming cut 2 bases from V and 3 bases from J; bases unmatched to any gene: 15. Germline CDR1 LGHNA, CDR2 YSLEER. The CDR3 DNA sequence: TGCGCCAGCAGCCAAAATCTAGGTTTACGGCGGGGGGACTACGAGCAGTACTTC. Translated: CASSQNLGLRRGDYEQYF.

The chain recombines TRBV5-1 with TRBJ2-1, with 8 positions matching TRBD2. Germline V gene lookup returns CDR1 SGHRS and CDR2 YFSETQ. The J segment lost 5 bases and the V segment lost 1 base, leaving 20 bases of the junction unmatched. The CDR3 is made up of 20 amino acids. This chain's CDR3 is CASSLTVSPLERGMDNEQFF. The CDR3 region has the DNA TGCGCCAGCAGCTTGACTGTATCCCCACTAGAGCGGGGGATGGACAATGAGCAGTTCTTC.

The chain uses TRBV1 and TRBJ2-4; the table's D call, TRBD2, was not checked against the DNA. TRBV1 corresponds to a pseudogene. CDR3 size: 19 residues. DNA for the CDR3: TGCACCAGCAGCAGGGGACTAGCGGGGGGTGGTTACGTCAAAAACATTCAGTACTTC. It codes for CTSSRGLAGGGYVKNIQYF.

The rearrangement uses TRBV5-1 and TRBJ1-2; perhaps TRBD1 as D (6 bases). The CDR3 spans 20 residues. The V gene's germline CDR1 is SGHRS and CDR2 YFSETQ. V dropped 0 bases and J dropped 1 base, with 25 bases sitting between them. The CDR3: CASSLDTGVQGPPLNYGYTF. DNA of the CDR3: TGCGCCAGCAGCTTGGACACCGGGGTGCAGGGGCCTCCACTTAACTATGGCTACACCTTC. Full variable domain (outside the CDR3, taken from reference TRBV5-1 and TRBJ1-2): KAGVTQTPRYLIKTRGQQVTLSCSPISGHRSVSWYQQTPGQGLQFLFEYFSETQRNKGNFPGRFSGRQFSNSRSEMNVSTLELGDSALYLCASSLDTGVQGPPLNYGYTFGSGTRLTVV.

This chain uses TRBV28 with TRBJ2-7; D perhaps matches TRBD2 (6 bases). The CDR3 covers 14 residues. V lost 3 bases to trimming and J lost 2 bases, with 11 bases between them. Germline V gene sequence: CDR1 MDHEN, CDR2 SYDVKM. As DNA, the CDR3 is TGTGCCAGCAGTTTTGGGACTCGTACCTACGAGCAGTACTTC. Translating gives CASSFGTRTYEQYF.

The chain uses TRBV4-1 and TRBJ1-3; D perhaps matches TRBD1 (6 bases). V gave up 0 bases and J gave up 0 bases, with 9 bases separating them. The germline gives CDR1 MGHRA, CDR2 YSYEKL. The CDR3 totals 16 residues. CDR3 nucleotide sequence: TGCGCCAGCAGCCAAGATAACAGGGCCTCTGGAAACACCATATATTTT. Translation: CASSQDNRASGNTIYF.

This sequence joins TRBV7-2 and TRBJ2-2; 13 positions agree with TRBD2. The germline CDR1 and CDR2 sequences are SGHTA and FQGNSA. Trimming cost V 4 bases and J 7 bases; bases outside gene matches: 9. CDR3 length: 17 residues. The CDR3 region is CASSSGFTSGGVGELFF. CDR3 sequence (DNA): TGTGCCAGCAGCTCAGGGTTTACTAGCGGGGGGGTCGGGGAGCTGTTTTTT.

This clone has more than one count but fewer than ten. For the CDR3, the DNA is TGTGCCACCAGCAGTTCAGTTAGCACAGATACGCAGTATTTT. It is translated as CATSSSVSTDTQYF. The chain couples TRBV15 to TRBJ2-3; no reliable D call. Trimming shortened V by 3 bases and J by 0 bases, and 7 bases separated the two germline ends. Germline V gene data show CDR1 as LNHNV and CDR2 as YYDKDF (reference sequence). This CDR3 has 14 amino acids.

The CDR3 sequence is CASSSPWSPHGYTF. The CDR3 DNA follows: TGCGCCAGCAGCTCGCCCTGGAGCCCACATGGCTACACCTTC. The chain carries TRBV5-1 and TRBJ1-2; D uncertain. V was trimmed by 3 bases and J by 6 bases, leaving 15 bases between them. Germline V gives CDR1 SGHRS, CDR2 YFSETQ. CDR3 length equals 14 residues. Using reference TRBV5-1 and TRBJ1-2 for the parts outside the CDR3, the full variable domain is KAGVTQTPRYLIKTRGQQVTLSCSPISGHRSVSWYQQTPGQGLQFLFEYFSETQRNKGNFPGRFSGRQFSNSRSEMNVSTLELGDSALYLCASSSPWSPHGYTFGSGTRLTVV.

The J gene is TRBJ1-6, the V gene TRBV27; D remains unclear. CDR3 size: 16 residues. Germline-derived CDR1 and CDR2 are MNHEY and SMNVEV (reference sequence). Trimming removed 5 bases at V and 1 base at J, with 12 bases between. The CDR3 is CASSTGSKSYNSPLHF. The CDR3 bases are TGTGCCAGCAGTACGGGGTCAAAGTCCTATAATTCACCCCTCCACTTT.

The chain carries TRBV27 and TRBJ1-2; tentatively, D is TRBD1 (6 bases). The CDR3 runs 15 residues. Germline V lookup: CDR1 MNHEY, CDR2 SMNVEV (reference sequence). V lost 6 bases, J lost 8 bases, and 22 bases lay in between. This chain's CDR3 is CASRAALSGEGGYTF. The CDR3 nucleotides are TGTGCCAGCAGGGCCGCCCTCTCAGGGGAGGGAGGCTACACCTTC.

This chain joins TRBV29-1 and TRBJ2-3; 9 bases agree with TRBD1. Trimming took 0 bases from V and 2 from J; bases not matched to a gene: 12. Per germline, CDR1 SQVTM and CDR2 ANQGSEA. The CDR3 is 18 amino acids. The CDR3 DNA is TGCAGCGTTGAAGATCTTTACGGGGGACAGGGCTTCACAGATACGCAGTATTTT. Residues: CSVEDLYGGQGFTDTQYF.

The chain has TRBV5-1 and TRBJ1-4; 7 bases match TRBD1. In germline, CDR1 is SGHRS, CDR2 YFSETQ. V gave up 2 bases and J gave up 7 bases; unmatched junction bases: 5. The CDR3 consists of 14 residues. CDR3 bases: TGCGCCAGCAGCTTAAACAGGGGAGGTGAAAAACTGTTTTTT. Translated, it gives CASSLNRGGEKLFF.

The genes are TRBV7-9 and TRBJ1-1; 8 nucleotides agree with TRBD1. Trimming cost V 2 bases and J 1 base; bases outside gene matches: 0. Germline V gene data show CDR1 as SEHNR and CDR2 as FQNEAQ (reference sequence). The CDR3 spans 14 residues. CDR3 nucleotides: TGTGCCAGCAGCTTACAGGGGGCGAACACTGAAGCTTTCTTT. Encoded protein: CASSLQGANTEAFF.

The V and J genes are TRBV4-3 and TRBJ2-1; D not certain. The V end was cut by 1 base, the J end by 5 bases, with 9 bases between. CDR1 and CDR2 (germline): LGHNA, YSLEER. CDR3 length: 14 residues. The CDR3 DNA is TGCGCCAGCAGCCAAGTACGCGGCGACAATGAGCAGTTCTTC. Its protein product is CASSQVRGDNEQFF.

The chain is built from TRBV2 and TRBJ2-3, with 15 bases fitting TRBD2. The CDR3 has 20 amino acids. The germline V gene has CDR1 SNHLY and CDR2 FYNNEI. The junction had 13 bases not matched to a gene; V was cut back by 1 base and J by 5 bases. CDR3 residues: CASSEERTSGGAQTGDTQYF. The CDR3 nucleotides read TGTGCCAGCAGTGAAGAGAGGACTAGCGGGGGGGCCCAAACCGGAGATACGCAGTATTTT.

The chain has TRBV5-8 and TRBJ1-2; TRBD1 aligns across 11 bases. This CDR3 has 15 residues. Germline assignment: CDR1 SGHTS and CDR2 YDEGEE. Trimming took 8 bases from V and 1 from J; bases not matched to a gene: 7. The CDR3 here is CASPTGQGVNYGYTF. In DNA, the CDR3 is TGTGCCAGTCCAACGGGACAGGGGGTTAACTATGGCTACACCTTC.